Shown below are 22 T cell receptor beta chains from a single sample sequenced in a study of blood T cells in healthy people across ages. Primed by a sample-barcoded 5' primer and a J-beta primer mix, a second PCR proceeded for 7 to 11 cycles. TCRdb used MiXCR to reprocess the 5' RACE reads, holding one entry per CDR3 protein. The table includes some 790,000 distinct CDR3 sequences, 29% detected once. The sequenced sample consisted of blood. These receptors came from a woman at least 80 years old in good health.

Concerning this clonotype itself: A much larger clonotype is one base distant, so this may be a read error. The gene calls are TRBV10-3 and TRBJ1-1; perhaps TRBD1 as D (5 bases). CDR1 is ENHRY, CDR2 SYGVKD, per germline. This CDR3 spans 13 amino acids. The CDR3 is CVISRDGNTEAFF. CDR3 nucleotides: TGTGTCATCAGTAGGGACGGGAACACTGAAGCTTTCTTT.

The V call is TRBV7-9, the J call TRBJ2-1, with 8 bases lining up with TRBD2. This CDR3 has 13 residues. Germline V lookup: CDR1 SEHNR, CDR2 FQNEAQ (reference sequence). The V and J ends lost 3 bases and 7 bases, in that order; junction bases with no gene match: 2. CDR3 nucleotides: TGTGCCAGCAGCTTGGGACTAGTAAATGAGCAGTTCTTC. Translating it yields CASSLGLVNEQFF.

The chain is built from TRBV12-3 or TRBV12-4 and TRBJ2-2, with 7 bases lining up with TRBD1. The CDR3 loop spans 13 amino acids. CDR3: CTTNRQGTGELFF. The CDR3 region has the DNA TGTACCACCAATCGACAGGGAACCGGGGAGCTGTTTTTT.

The V call is TRBV15, the J call TRBJ1-4; TRBD1 agrees at 10 bases. After removal of 5 bases from V and 8 bases from J, the junction contained 5 bases not matched to a gene. Germline CDR1 and CDR2: LNHNV and YYDKDF (reference sequence). The CDR3 runs 14 residues. CDR3 in DNA: TGTGCCACCAGCTTCGGGACAGGGGACGAAAAACTGTTTTTT. Translation gives CATSFGTGDEKLFF. Looking up the rest from reference TRBV15 and TRBJ1-4 gives the full variable domain: DAMVIQNPRYQVTQFGKPVTLSCSQTLNHNVMYWYQQKSSQAPKLLFHYYDKDFNNEADTPDNFQSRRPNTSFCFLDIRSPGLGDTAMYLCATSFGTGDEKLFFGSGTQLSVL.

This clonotype was found many times. V and J are TRBV7-2 and TRBJ2-5; D is uncertain. The CDR3 is 14 amino acids. CDR1 and CDR2 (germline): SGHTA, FQGNSA. Trimming shortened V by 5 bases and J by 6 bases, and 16 bases separated the two germline ends. CDR3 nucleotide sequence: TGTGCCAGCAGCCCTGGACGCACCGGAAAGACCCAGTACTTC. Amino acid sequence: CASSPGRTGKTQYF. Variable domain in full (rest from reference TRBV7-2 and TRBJ2-5): GAGVSQSPSNKVTEKGKDVELRCDPISGHTALYWYRQSLGQGLEFLIYFQGNSAPDKSGLPSDRFSAERTGGSVSTLTIQRTQQEDSAVYLCASSPGRTGKTQYFGPGTRLLVL.

This clonotype was picked up many times. V gene TRBV7-2 combines with J gene TRBJ2-3; 9 nucleotides match TRBD2. Germline lookup yields CDR1 SGHTA and CDR2 FQGNSA. The junction had 4 bases not matched to a gene; V was cut back by 2 bases and J by 1 base. The CDR3 is made up of 16 amino acids. CDR3 residues: CASSLNSGGGTDTQYF. Written as DNA, the CDR3 is TGTGCCAGCAGCTTAAATAGCGGGGGAGGCACAGATACGCAGTATTTT.

A few counts support this clonotype. J is TRBJ1-1 and V is TRBV5-1; D not certain. CDR1 and CDR2 (germline): SGHRS, YFSETQ. The CDR3 length is 14 residues. The germline V and J ends were trimmed by 4 bases and 4 bases, with 14 bases remaining between them. The CDR3 bases are TGCGCCAGCAGCATCGGGAGGAGGAGCACTGAAGCTTTCTTT. Translating gives CASSIGRRSTEAFF. The variable domain in full, completed from reference TRBV5-1 and TRBJ1-1, reads KAGVTQTPRYLIKTRGQQVTLSCSPISGHRSVSWYQQTPGQGLQFLFEYFSETQRNKGNFPGRFSGRQFSNSRSEMNVSTLELGDSALYLCASSIGRRSTEAFFGQGTRLTVV.

The rearrangement links TRBV24-1 to TRBJ1-2; 7 bases fit TRBD1. V lost 4 bases and J lost 6; bases outside the gene matches: 10. The CDR3 totals 15 residues. The germline gives CDR1 KGHDR, CDR2 SFDVKD. CDR3 sequence: CATSDHHLTGNGYTF. DNA for the CDR3: TGTGCCACCAGTGACCATCATCTGACAGGGAATGGCTACACCTTC.

The rearrangement joins TRBV24-1 to TRBJ1-5; TRBD1 matches at 9 bases. The germline V gene encodes CDR1 KGHDR and CDR2 SFDVKD. Losses at the gene ends were 2 bases for V and 4 bases for J; bases not matched to a gene: 2. CDR3 size: 15 residues. DNA for the CDR3: TGTGCCACCAGTGATTCCGGGACAGGGAATCAGCCCCAGCATTTT. This translates into CATSDSGTGNQPQHF.

The chain uses TRBV5-5 and TRBJ2-2; D is unresolved. CDR1 and CDR2 (germline): SGHKS, YYEKEE (reference sequence). The CDR3 totals 15 residues. Between the trimmed V and J ends, which lost 0 bases and 3 bases, there was a span of 9 bases. CDR3 protein: CASSLVAVYTGELFF. CDR3 nucleotides: TGTGCCAGCAGCTTGGTGGCGGTTTACACCGGGGAGCTGTTTTTT.

Concerning this clonotype itself: A much larger clone lies a single base off, so this may be a read error. The chain recombines TRBV6-5 with TRBJ2-7; the match to TRBD1 covers 10 bases. The germline CDR1 and CDR2 sequences are MNHEY and SVGAGI. The CDR3 consists of 14 residues. The CDR3 nucleotides read TGTGTCAGCAGTTCAGGGACAGGGGCGGACGAGCAGTACTTC. It translates to CVSSSGTGADEQYF.

This clonotype was picked up many times. V is TRBV5-6 and J is TRBJ2-7; TRBD1 or TRBD2 may be the D gene (7 bases each). The CDR3 is 16 residues long. Germline V gives CDR1 SGHDT, CDR2 YYEEEE. V lost 4 bases and J 3 bases, leaving 20 bases between the germline ends. CDR3 protein: CASSPAGGQGDYEQYF. The CDR3 coding sequence is TGTGCCAGCAGCCCAGCCGGGGGGCAGGGGGACTACGAGCAGTACTTC.

At least ten counts were recorded for this clonotype. The chain has TRBV6-5 and TRBJ1-2; no reliable D call. Trimming took 6 bases from V and 8 from J, leaving 19 bases between them. Germline V gives CDR1 MNHEY, CDR2 SVGAGI. The CDR3 contains 14 residues. The CDR3 DNA sequence: TGTGCCAGCAGCAAAGATGGCCGTCGTTACGGCTACACCTTC. Amino acid sequence: CASSKDGRRYGYTF.

Turning to this clonotype: An end of the junction differs from the germline gene, which may be a read error. The chain combines TRBV12-3 or TRBV12-4 with TRBJ2-3; perhaps TRBD2 as D (5 bases). The CDR3 loop spans 14 amino acids. The CDR3 region is CASSWRGQTDTEYF. DNA of the CDR3: TGTGCCAGCAGTTGGAGAGGGCAAACAGATACGGAGTATTTT.

This chain links TRBV12-3 or TRBV12-4 with TRBJ1-1, with D possibly being TRBD1 (5 bases). V lost 3 bases and J 7 bases, leaving 15 bases between the germline ends. The CDR3 sequence is 14 residues long. This CDR3 is CASSLGRRGFEAFF. The CDR3 DNA reads as TGTGCCAGCAGTTTGGGCAGGCGGGGGTTTGAAGCTTTCTTT.

On this clonotype itself: Possible read error: a much larger clone is one base away. The chain couples TRBV28 to TRBJ2-1; 8 positions match TRBD2. From germline, CDR1 is MDHEN and CDR2 SYDVKM. The J segment lost 12 bases and the V segment lost 3 bases, leaving 7 bases of the junction unmatched. The CDR3 spans 13 residues. CDR3 amino acids: CASSLVCGRLQFF. In DNA form, the CDR3 reads TGTGCCAGCAGTTTGGTATGCGGGAGGCTGCAGTTCTTC.

At least ten counts were recorded for this clonotype. This rearrangement joins TRBV5-5 to TRBJ2-5; 15 positions match TRBD2. J gave up 7 bases and V 4 bases, and 14 bases lay outside the gene matches. Germline CDR1 and CDR2: SGHKS and YYEKEE (reference sequence). This CDR3 has 18 residues. Here the CDR3 reads CASSPQGGGLAGGRTQYF. The CDR3 nucleotides are TGTGCCAGCAGCCCCCAAGGGGGCGGACTAGCGGGGGGGCGGACCCAGTACTTC.

This clonotype was counted many times. This rearrangement joins TRBV27 to TRBJ2-7, with no clear D. V was cut by 6 bases and J by 0 bases, with 15 bases left in between. CDR1 is MNHEY and CDR2 is SMNVEV in the germline V gene (reference sequence). This CDR3 is 15 amino acids long. The CDR3 DNA reads as TGTGCCAGCAGCTTGGGCCCCCCCAGCTCCTACGAGCAGTACTTC. It translates to CASSLGPPSSYEQYF.

A remark on this clonotype: A read error may be the cause here, since a much bigger clone is one base away. This sequence joins TRBV10-2 and TRBJ2-7; TRBD1 or TRBD2 may be the D gene (5 bases each). The germline CDR1 and CDR2 sequences are WSHSY and SAAADI. This CDR3 spans 10 amino acids. Trimming pared 11 bases from V and 9 bases from J, leaving 14 bases between. CDR3 sequence reads: CAGWDRTQYF. CDR3 in DNA: TGCGCCGGCTGGGACCGCACGCAGTACTTC.

Many counts were recorded for this clonotype. In DNA, the CDR3 is TGTGCCAGCAGCCTAAGGGTGGTCACCTCCTACAATGAGCAGTTCTTC. It encodes CASSLRVVTSYNEQFF. The chain combines TRBV6-1 with TRBJ2-1; no reliable D call. Germline-derived CDR1 and CDR2 are MNHNS and SASEGT. CDR3 length: 16 residues. Trimming took off 6 bases at V and 0 bases at J, with 15 bases between the two ends.

This clonotype was found a few times. The gene calls are TRBV6-2 or TRBV6-3 and TRBJ2-3; perhaps TRBD2 as D (5 bases). Germline loops: CDR1 MNHEY, CDR2 SVGEGT. V was cut by 6 bases and J by 12 bases, with 19 bases left in between. The CDR3 covers 13 residues. The CDR3 sequence is CASSPPTRVSQYF. The CDR3 DNA follows: TGTGCCAGCAGCCCTCCCACTAGAGTGTCCCAGTATTTT.

As to this clonotype: This clone may be a read error of a much larger clone one base away. The chain links TRBV20-1 to TRBJ2-1; 9 nucleotides agree with TRBD2. J lost 6 bases, V lost 3 bases, and 9 bases had no gene match. The CDR3 loop spans 15 amino acids. Per germline, CDR1 DFQATT and CDR2 SNEGSKA (reference sequence). This chain's CDR3 is CSARPRAGGSNEQFF. CDR3 DNA: TGCAGTGCTAGGCCCCGAGCGGGGGGTAGCAATGAGCAGTTCTTC.